The 16 T cell receptor beta chains presented below share a single source sample, sequenced in a study of control samples from healthy donors and cancer patients. Profiling relied on immunoSEQ multiplex PCR, and the TCRdb table lists in-frame clones only, not all of them. This sample has tens of thousands of clones, with 90% found just once. Material for sequencing was blood. All receptors derive from a woman aged 18-30 years in good health.

The chain links TRBV6-6 to TRBJ2-6; the D gene is possibly TRBD2 (5 bases). The CDR3 has 14 residues. The germline V and J ends were trimmed by 7 bases and 2 bases, with 9 bases remaining between them. Germline V gives CDR1 MNHNY, CDR2 SVGAGI (reference sequence). The CDR3 bases are TGTGCCAGCAATGAGGGAACTGGGGCCAACGTCCTGACTTTC. Translating gives CASNEGTGANVLTF.

This chain joins TRBV1 and TRBJ2-5; the D call TRBD1 from the table was never checked on the DNA. TRBV1 is marked as a pseudogene. The CDR3 spans 13 residues. In DNA form, the CDR3 reads TGCACCAGCACAGGGGGCCGCCGGGAGACCCAGTACTTC. As protein: CTSTGGRRETQYF.

CDR3 in amino acids: CASSLVAELFSTDTQYF. DNA for the CDR3: TGTGCCAGCAGCTTAGTAGCGGAATTGTTCAGCACAGATACGCAGTATTTT. The rearrangement links TRBV11-2 to TRBJ2-3; TRBD2 might be the D (6 bases). Germline V gives CDR1 SGHAT, CDR2 FQNNGV. V was shortened by 1 base and J by 0 bases, with 14 bases between the two germline ends. The CDR3 covers 17 residues.

The chain employs TRBV20-1 and TRBJ2-7, with 8 bases identical to TRBD1. The germline V gene has CDR1 DFQATT and CDR2 SNEGSKA (reference sequence). V lost 3 bases, J lost 6 bases, and 10 bases stayed unmatched. This CDR3 is 14 amino acids long. In DNA, the CDR3 is TGCAGTGCTAGTGACACAGGGGGTATAAGCGAGCAGTACTTC. It encodes CSASDTGGISEQYF.

This chain uses TRBV4-1 with TRBJ1-1; D ambiguous. CDR1 and CDR2 (germline): MGHRA, YSYEKL. Trimming removed 1 base at V and 0 bases at J, with 15 bases between. The CDR3 is 17 amino acids. The CDR3 DNA sequence: TGCGCCAGCAGCCAAGTTGGCCTAAGGGCCATGAACACTGAAGCTTTCTTT. It encodes CASSQVGLRAMNTEAFF.

The genes are TRBV18 and TRBJ2-5, with D possibly TRBD1 on 5 matching bases. Trimming took off 6 bases at V and 2 bases at J, with 19 bases between the two ends. CDR1 is KGHSH, CDR2 LQKENI, per germline. The CDR3 is 16 amino acids. This CDR3 reads CASSLTGRSRQETQYF. The CDR3 nucleotides read TGTGCCAGCTCCTTAACAGGAAGAAGCAGGCAAGAGACCCAGTACTTC.

This clone was picked up a small number of times. This chain links TRBV21-1 with TRBJ1-1. TRBV21-1 is flagged as a pseudogene. This CDR3 is 12 amino acids long. In DNA form, the CDR3 reads TGTGCCAGAGGGACTGGGGACACTGAAGCTTTCTTT. It is translated as CARGTGDTEAFF.

The V gene is TRBV7-9, the J gene TRBJ1-2; the D is unclear. In germline, CDR1 is SEHNR, CDR2 FQNEAQ (reference sequence). This CDR3 region has 11 residues. Deletions cut 5 bases from V and 10 bases from J, with 11 bases between. The CDR3 bases are TGTGCCAGCAGCCAAATCCTCGACTACACCTTC. Translation: CASSQILDYTF.

The chain employs TRBV2 and TRBJ1-3; unclear D gene. The V gene's germline CDR1 is SNHLY and CDR2 FYNNEI. This CDR3 is 14 amino acids long. Trimming pared 7 bases from V and 4 bases from J, leaving 14 bases between. The CDR3 sequence is CASNREGLGNTIYF. The CDR3 DNA follows: TGTGCCAGCAACCGGGAAGGGTTAGGAAACACCATATATTTT.

The genes are TRBV9 and TRBJ2-1; 11 positions agree with TRBD2. Germline CDR1 SGDLS, CDR2 YYNGEE. The ends lost 3 bases at V and 5 bases at J; junction bases unmatched: 10. This CDR3 is built from 17 residues. The CDR3 bases are TGTGCCAGCAGCGCCATAATAGCGGGGGGGCACAACAATGAGCAGTTCTTC. This translates into CASSAIIAGGHNNEQFF. The full variable domain, its missing parts supplied by reference TRBV9 and TRBJ2-1, is DSGVTQTPKHLITATGQRVTLRCSPRSGDLSVYWYQQSLDQGLQFLIQYYNGEERAKGNILERFSAQQFPDLHSELNLSSLELGDSALYFCASSAIIAGGHNNEQFFGPGTRLTVL.

The rearrangement joins TRBV12-5 to TRBJ2-2, with 8 nucleotides matching TRBD1. The CDR3 length is 17 residues. Germline loops: CDR1 LGHNT, CDR2 FRNRAP. V was clipped by 2 bases and J by 4 bases; unmatched bases: 9. CDR3 loop: CASGLSRAGGVTGELFF. The CDR3 DNA is TGTGCTAGTGGTTTGTCCCGGGCAGGGGGCGTCACCGGGGAGCTGTTTTTT.

This clone was recorded once. Germline is not matched at one junction end, which may reflect a read error. This sample also contains other DNA sequences that code for the same CDR3. The rearrangement joins TRBV3-1 (or the pseudogene TRBV3-2) to TRBJ1-1; possibly TRBD1 for D (6 bases). This CDR3 region has 14 residues. The germline V gene has CDR1 LGHDT and CDR2 YNNKEL (reference sequence). In DNA, the CDR3 is TGCGCCAGCAGCCAAGAACAGGGAGGGGGAGAAGCTTTCTTT. The encoded protein is CASSQEQGGGEAFF.

The table lists this clone with a count of one. The genes are TRBV2 and TRBJ2-7; D not certain. Between the trimmed V and J ends, which lost 6 bases and 4 bases, there was a span of 10 bases. This CDR3 has 12 amino acids. The germline V gene encodes CDR1 SNHLY and CDR2 FYNNEI. The CDR3 DNA is TGTGCCAGCAGCTCGGGTCTTTACGAGCAGTACTTC. This sequence encodes CASSSGLYEQYF.

V and J are TRBV27 and TRBJ2-7, with no clear D. There are 14 residues in the CDR3. Germline lookup yields CDR1 MNHEY and CDR2 SMNVEV (reference sequence). V lost 5 bases and J 2 bases, leaving 13 bases between the germline ends. DNA for the CDR3: TGTGCCAGCAGTATTGGACCGGAAACCTACGAGCAGTACTTC. Protein: CASSIGPETYEQYF.

This sequence joins TRBV11-3 and TRBJ2-1, with D perhaps matching TRBD1 (5 bases). CDR1 is SGHNT, CDR2 YENEEA, per germline. The CDR3 length is 15 residues. The V end was cut by 3 bases, the J end by 0 bases, with 9 bases between. This chain's CDR3 is CASSLGRDSYNEQFF. CDR3 in DNA: TGTGCCAGCAGCTTGGGCAGGGACTCCTACAATGAGCAGTTCTTC. The whole variable domain, remainder taken from reference TRBV11-3 and TRBJ2-1, is EAGVVQSPRYKIIEKKQPVAFWCNPISGHNTLYWYLQNLGQGPELLIRYENEEAVDDSQLPKDRFSAERLKGVDSTLKIQPAELGDSAVYLCASSLGRDSYNEQFFGPGTRLTVL.

This chain links TRBV6-5 with TRBJ2-7; the D is unclear. CDR3 length: 15 amino acids. V lost 5 bases to trimming and J lost 7 bases, with 21 bases between them. The V gene's germline CDR1 is MNHEY and CDR2 SVGAGI. The CDR3: CASSRSLGVLGEQYF. The CDR3 nucleotides are TGTGCCAGCAGTCGAAGCCTTGGGGTATTAGGAGAGCAGTACTTC.